This paragraph covers one T cell receptor (beta chain) sequence. Its antigen is still unknown. This sample stems from a study of cytomegalovirus exposure and HLA in healthy donors. Primers: 60 Vbeta forward and 13 Jbeta reverse. TCRdb's table, derived via immunoSEQ multiplex PCR, lists solely in-frame clones and lacks some. The top ten clones hold 7.7% of a sample with around 150,000 clones, roughly 73% of them seen once. Trimming removed 8 bases at V and 0 bases at J, with 10 bases between. Germline lookup yields CDR1 SGHAT and CDR2 FQNNGV. The CDR3 consists of 13 residues. Whole-study findings and limits: The study recorded some 160 TCR beta chains that were cytomegalovirus-associated. With high specificity and sensitivity, the classifier reportedly diagnosed cytomegalovirus status. An analysis done earlier found most TCR beta V segments productive about 87% or about 30% of the time.

The chain links TRBV11-2 to TRBJ1-1, with D uncertain. The sequence derives from a woman aged 35 to 49 in good health and CMV-seropositive. Sequenced input: PBMCs. This CDR3 reads CASLAPLNTEAFF. CDR3 in DNA: TGTGCCAGCCTAGCCCCTTTGAACACTGAAGCTTTCTTT.